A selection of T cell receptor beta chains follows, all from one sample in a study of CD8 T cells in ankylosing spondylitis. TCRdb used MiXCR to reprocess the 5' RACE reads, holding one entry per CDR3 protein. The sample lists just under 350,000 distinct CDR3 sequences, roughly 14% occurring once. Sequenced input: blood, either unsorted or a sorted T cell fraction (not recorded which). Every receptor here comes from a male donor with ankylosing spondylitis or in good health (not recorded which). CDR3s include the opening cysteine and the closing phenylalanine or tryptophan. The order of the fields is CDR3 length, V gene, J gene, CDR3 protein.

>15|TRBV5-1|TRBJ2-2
CASMRTGANAGELFF
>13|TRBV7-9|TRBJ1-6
CASSKDSGSPLHF
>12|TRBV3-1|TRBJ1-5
CASSQDKQPQHF
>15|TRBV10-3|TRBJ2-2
CAAGKGQTNTGELFF
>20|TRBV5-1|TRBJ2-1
CASSLAYRSGQPGKLNEQFF
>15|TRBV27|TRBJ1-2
CASSSKQGPNYGYTF
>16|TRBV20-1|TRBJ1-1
CSARSLSPWTNTEAFF
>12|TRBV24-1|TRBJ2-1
CATSDLIHEQFF
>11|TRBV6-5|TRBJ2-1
CASTRGREQFF
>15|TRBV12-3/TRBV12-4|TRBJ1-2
CASTRRGAANYGYTF
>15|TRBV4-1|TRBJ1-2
CASSQVGQGKVGYTF
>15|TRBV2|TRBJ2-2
CASMRPGGFSGELFF
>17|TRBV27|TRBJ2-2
CASSSLRTSGRVGELFF
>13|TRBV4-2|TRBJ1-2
CASSRRTGDGYTF
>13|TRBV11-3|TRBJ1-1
CASSIRTNTEAFF
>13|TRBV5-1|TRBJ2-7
CASSAGNYYEQYF
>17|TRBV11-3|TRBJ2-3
CASSPGVTGDPSDTQYF
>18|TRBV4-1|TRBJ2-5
CASSQDRREEWYQETQYF
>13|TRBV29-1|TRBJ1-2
CSADRGVDDGYTF
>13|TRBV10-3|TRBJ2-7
CAISESKTDKQYF
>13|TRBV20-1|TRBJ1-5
CSASVGGYQPQHF
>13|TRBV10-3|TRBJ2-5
CAIRGALQETQYF
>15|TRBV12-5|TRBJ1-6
CASGGRDSNNSPLHF
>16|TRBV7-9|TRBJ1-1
CASSLWTGLRNTEAFF
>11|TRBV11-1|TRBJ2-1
CASSLGRGQFF
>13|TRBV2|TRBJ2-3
CARGNGPTDTQYF
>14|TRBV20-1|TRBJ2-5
CSASGGTHRETQYF
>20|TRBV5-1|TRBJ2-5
CASSNKHLDRASLAGETQYF
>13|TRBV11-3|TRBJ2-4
CASSLNSKNIQYF
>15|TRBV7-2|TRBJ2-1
CASSLDRLPYNEQFF
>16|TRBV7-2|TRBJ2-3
CASSLARLAFTDTQYF
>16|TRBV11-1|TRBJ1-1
CASRSYIGTFNTEAFF
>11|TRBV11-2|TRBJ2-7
CASSQPSEQYF
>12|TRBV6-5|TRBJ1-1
CASSRPHRETFF
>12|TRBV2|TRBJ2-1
CASQGGGNEQFF
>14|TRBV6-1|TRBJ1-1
CASSTRGPNTEAFF
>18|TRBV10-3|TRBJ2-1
CAISESGSGVRSYNEQFF
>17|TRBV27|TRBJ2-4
CASSLSAGAGSKNIQYF
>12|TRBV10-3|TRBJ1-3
CATGVDSNTIYF
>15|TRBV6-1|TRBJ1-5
CASSVGGRDNQPQHF
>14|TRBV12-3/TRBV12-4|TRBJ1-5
CASRQTGVGQPQHF
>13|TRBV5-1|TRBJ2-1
CASSFGRNNEQFF
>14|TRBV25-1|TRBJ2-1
CASSAGGQYNEQFF
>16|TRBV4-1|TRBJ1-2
CASSQDLQGLRYGYTF
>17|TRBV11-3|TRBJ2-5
CASSLNRLAGVQETQYF
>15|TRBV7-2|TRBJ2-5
CASSRDSHPQETQYF
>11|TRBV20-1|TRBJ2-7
CSARDTHEQYF
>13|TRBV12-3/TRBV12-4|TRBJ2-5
CASSMGFEETQYF
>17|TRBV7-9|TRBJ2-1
CASSPRLAVSSYNEQFF
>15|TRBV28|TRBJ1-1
CASSPALGQGLGAFF
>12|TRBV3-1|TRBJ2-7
CASSRTKTEQYF
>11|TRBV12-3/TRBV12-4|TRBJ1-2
CASSLSYGYTF
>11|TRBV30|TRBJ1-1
CAWSGQSEAFF